Included here is one T cell receptor (beta chain) sequence, with context. This entry is derived from a study of T cell repertoires in cytomegalovirus infection. The germline V gene has CDR1 SGHTA and CDR2 FQGNSA. The CDR3 runs 15 residues. Between the trimmed V and J ends, which lost 1 base and 6 bases, there was a span of 16 bases. TCRdb redid the calling of the reads with MiXCR, one entry per CDR3 protein. The repertoire includes roughly 320,000 distinct CDR3 sequences, more than 8% of them detected once, and 3.5% to 4.5% sits in the top ten. The receptor's source is a human donor in good health (CMV status not recorded). Some clones in this sample may be carry-over from other donors' samples. Sequenced sample: PBMCs. The rearrangement joins TRBV7-2 to TRBJ2-7; D may be TRBD2 (7 bases). Here the CDR3 DNA reads TGTGCCAGCAGCTTAGTAGGGGGGGCGGGTGGCGAGCAGTACTTC. Amino acid sequence: CASSLVGGAGGEQYF.